The 20 T cell receptor beta chains below were found in one sample sequenced in a study of low-dose radiotherapy and immunotherapy resistance in tumors. Time point reported: after trial treatment. Treatment specified: LDRT plus nivolumab, ipilimumab, low-dose cyclophosphamide and aspirin (RACIN trial). Covering alpha and beta chains, TRAV- and TRBV-specific primers were used for the first-strand cDNA. The PCR that amplified TCRs ran for approximately 20 cycles, relying on a constant-region primer and a V-primer adapter. TCRdb ran MiXCR on the reads and lists one entry per CDR3 protein. The repertoire holds about 39,000 distinct CDR3 sequences, with less than 25% as singletons. The sequenced sample was PBMCs, obtained after low-dose radiotherapy plus immunotherapy. Receptors originate from a female donor with ovarian cancer.

This clonotype was recorded at least ten times. This rearrangement joins TRBV2 to TRBJ1-5; no firm D call. Germline V gives CDR1 SNHLY, CDR2 FYNNEI. The CDR3 has 15 residues. The V end was cut by 1 base, the J end by 2 bases, with 9 bases between. CDR3 sequence: CASSEEGLGNQPQHF. The CDR3 DNA is TGTGCCAGCAGTGAAGAAGGGTTAGGCAATCAGCCCCAGCATTTT.

This clonotype was detected ten times or more. This chain links TRBV29-1 with TRBJ2-6, with TRBD1 matching over 8 bases. CDR1 SQVTM and CDR2 ANQGSEA come from the germline V gene. CDR3 length equals 19 residues. V shed 4 bases, J shed 0 bases, and the junction held 14 bases outside the gene matches. The CDR3 sequence is CSVVWGLGQVSSGANVLTF. CDR3 nucleotide sequence: TGCAGCGTTGTTTGGGGCCTGGGACAGGTTAGCTCTGGGGCCAACGTCCTGACTTTC. The entire variable domain, with the rest obtained from reference TRBV29-1 and TRBJ2-6, is as follows: SAVISQKPSRDICQRGTSLTIQCQVDSQVTMMFWYRQQPGQSLTLIATANQGSEATYESGFVIDKFPISRPNLTFSTLTVSNMSPEDSSIYLCSVVWGLGQVSSGANVLTFGAGSRLTVL.

Ten or more counts support this clonotype. CDR3 DNA sequence: TGTGCCAGCAACAGACAGGTCCAGGAGACCCAGTACTTC. This codes for CASNRQVQETQYF. This chain joins TRBV5-8 and TRBJ2-5; D might be TRBD1 (6 bases). The CDR3 sequence is 13 residues long. Trimming removed 6 bases from V and 5 bases from J, with 14 bases in between. Germline V lookup: CDR1 SGHTS, CDR2 YDEGEE.

This clonotype was counted at least ten times. This chain links TRBV28 with TRBJ2-7; TRBD2 matches 11 bases. V gave up 5 bases and J gave up 0 bases; unmatched junction bases: 3. This CDR3 spans 15 amino acids. The V gene's germline CDR1 is MDHEN and CDR2 SYDVKM. The CDR3 bases are TGTGCCAGCAGTCTAGCGGGGGGACTCTCCTACGAGCAGTACTTC. Protein: CASSLAGGLSYEQYF.

Many counts were recorded for this clonotype. CDR3 nucleotides: TGTGCCAGCACCCCTTCGTGGTTCAGAGGGAATGAGCAGTTCTTC. It is translated as CASTPSWFRGNEQFF. This chain uses TRBV6-1 with TRBJ2-1, with D possibly TRBD2 on 5 matching bases. Germline CDR1 reads MNHNS; CDR2 reads SASEGT. The length of the CDR3 is 15 residues. V was pared by 7 bases and J by 7 bases, with 20 bases between.

A remark on this clonotype: The likely explanation is a read error, given a far larger clone one base away. The rearrangement uses TRBV5-1 and TRBJ2-7; 9 bases are shared with TRBD1. The CDR3 is 14 amino acids. The germline gives CDR1 SGHRS, CDR2 YFSETQ. DNA for the CDR3: TGTGCCAGCAGCTTCCGGACAGGGGACGGCGAGCAGTACTTC. This sequence encodes CASSFRTGDGEQYF.

The V gene is TRBV18, the J gene TRBJ2-2; D gene unclear. Trimming left V 3 bases short and J 4 bases short, with 12 bases between. Germline V gene data show CDR1 as KGHSH and CDR2 as LQKENI. CDR3 length: 15 amino acids. The DNA for the CDR3 is TGTGCCAGCTCACCCAACAAGCCGGGCACCGGGGAGCTGTTTTTT. Protein sequence: CASSPNKPGTGELFF.

This clonotype was observed many times. The chain employs TRBV9 and TRBJ1-1; D not resolved. Germline V gene sequence: CDR1 SGDLS, CDR2 YYNGEE. V was shortened by 0 bases and J by 0 bases, with 18 bases between the two germline ends. CDR3 length equals 18 residues. CDR3 coding DNA: TGTGCCAGCAGCGTAGTTTCCGGGCCCTCAGTTTTGAACACTGAAGCTTTCTTT. Translated: CASSVVSGPSVLNTEAFF.

This clonotype has at least ten counts. The V and J genes are TRBV30 and TRBJ1-2; D is undetermined. V was clipped by 5 bases and J by 3 bases, with 7 bases between them. CDR3 length: 11 amino acids. From germline, CDR1 is GTSNPN and CDR2 SVGIG (reference sequence). The CDR3 bases are TGTGCCTGGTCGGCCTACTATGGCTACACCTTC. This gives the protein CAWSAYYGYTF. The full variable domain, completed using reference TRBV30 and TRBJ1-2, is SQTIHQWPATLVQPVGSPLSLECTVEGTSNPNLYWYRQAAGRGLQLLFYSVGIGQISSEVPQNLSASRPQDRQFILSSKKLLLSDSGFYLCAWSAYYGYTFGSGTRLTVV.

This clonotype was seen many times. This sequence joins TRBV5-5 and TRBJ1-4; TRBD1 matches at 10 bases. V shed 5 bases, J shed 5 bases, and the junction held 3 bases outside the gene matches. Germline CDR1 reads SGHKS; CDR2 reads YYEKEE (reference sequence). The CDR3 has 14 residues. This chain's CDR3 is CASSPGQGNEKLFF. The CDR3 DNA follows: TGTGCCAGCAGTCCGGGACAGGGGAATGAAAAACTGTTTTTT.

A note on this clonotype: The likely explanation is a read error, given a far larger clone one base away. The chain recombines TRBV28 with TRBJ2-1; 8 nucleotides match TRBD1. The CDR3 is 16 residues long. Germline loops: CDR1 MDHEN, CDR2 SYDVKM. J lost 10 bases, V lost 1 base, and 12 bases had no gene match. The CDR3: CASSLFETGAPYEQFF. CDR3 sequence (DNA): TGTGCCAGCAGTTTATTTGAGACAGGGGCCCCCTACGAGCAGTTCTTC.

This clonotype was detected ten times or more. The genes are TRBV27 and TRBJ1-1; D is uncertain. The CDR3 is 14 amino acids. Germline CDR1 reads MNHEY; CDR2 reads SMNVEV (reference sequence). Trimming stripped 0 bases from V and 4 bases from J, with 9 bases between. The CDR3 bases are TGTGCCAGCAGTTTATCGGCTGGAGTCACTGAAGCTTTCTTT. This translates into CASSLSAGVTEAFF.

This clonotype appeared many times. The genes are TRBV7-9 and TRBJ2-3; 7 positions agree with TRBD2. V dropped 4 bases and J dropped 2; count of bases not matched to a gene: 3. Germline V CDR1 and CDR2: SEHNR, FQNEAQ (reference sequence). This CDR3 has 14 amino acids. The CDR3 region is CASSSAGLTDTQYF. CDR3 bases: TGTGCCAGCAGCTCAGCGGGGCTCACAGATACGCAGTATTTT.

This clonotype showed up many times. The chain uses TRBV27 and TRBJ2-7; 13 bases are a match to TRBD2. V lost 5 bases to trimming and J lost 5 bases; unmatched junction nucleotides: 3. Looked up from germline, CDR1 is MNHEY and CDR2 is SMNVEV (reference sequence). The CDR3 has 14 amino acids. CDR3 DNA sequence: TGTGCCAGCAGTCCCGGGACTAGCGGGAACGAGCAGTACTTC. Encoded protein: CASSPGTSGNEQYF.

Only a few counts were recorded for this clonotype. A far larger clone is just one base off, so this is likely a read error. V gene TRBV11-2 combines with J gene TRBJ2-1; no firm D call. Germline CDR1 SGHAT, CDR2 FQNNGV. The V end lost 1 base, the J end lost 10 bases, and 11 bases lay between the germline ends. CDR3 size: 13 residues. CDR3 in amino acids: CASSLGSLYEQFF. Here the CDR3 DNA reads TGTGCCAGCAGCTTAGGGTCACTCTACGAGCAGTTCTTC.

This clonotype was counted at least ten times. This chain connects TRBV19 to TRBJ1-5; 7 nucleotides line up with TRBD1. Trimming removed 3 bases from V and 4 bases from J; junction bases left unmatched: 9. The CDR3 extends over 16 amino acids. The germline V gene encodes CDR1 LNHDA and CDR2 SQIVND (reference sequence). CDR3: CASSILRQGANQPQHF. The CDR3 DNA reads as TGTGCCAGTAGTATTCTCCGACAGGGTGCAAATCAGCCCCAGCATTTT.

The chain has TRBV5-1 and TRBJ2-2; 9 positions match TRBD1. Germline CDR1 and CDR2: SGHRS and YFSETQ. This CDR3 is built from 16 residues. Trimming took 4 bases from V and 4 from J; bases not matched to a gene: 8. CDR3 in amino acids: CASSPRDRAITGELFF. As DNA, the CDR3 is TGCGCCAGCAGCCCACGGGACAGGGCCATCACCGGGGAGCTGTTTTTT.

The count of this clonotype is one. This probably arose from a read error, given a far larger clone one base away. This CDR3 is CASGEALPSEQYF. CDR3 coding DNA: TGTGCCAGCGGTGAAGCGCTTCCTTCCGAGCAGTACTTC. The chain links TRBV13 to TRBJ2-7; the D is unclear. Germline loops: CDR1 PRHDT, CDR2 FYEKMQ (reference sequence). Trimming took 8 bases from V and 6 from J, leaving 17 bases between them. This CDR3 is 13 amino acids long.

The DNA of the CDR3 is TGTGCCAGCAGCTGGGACAGCAGCACAGATACGCAGTATTTT. This encodes CASSWDSSTDTQYF. The chain employs TRBV13 and TRBJ2-3; 7 nucleotides match TRBD1. Germline loops: CDR1 PRHDT, CDR2 FYEKMQ (reference sequence). V gave up 4 bases and J gave up 0 bases; unmatched junction bases: 1. The CDR3 contains 14 residues.

This clonotype was found many times. This chain uses TRBV30 with TRBJ2-5; D perhaps matches TRBD1 (6 bases). V was cut by 5 bases and J by 1 base, with 11 bases left in between. This CDR3 comprises 13 residues. The germline V gene encodes CDR1 GTSNPN and CDR2 SVGIG (reference sequence). The CDR3 protein is CAWAPGAQETQYF. The CDR3 nucleotides are TGTGCCTGGGCCCCAGGGGCCCAAGAGACCCAGTACTTC.